This passage covers 28 T cell receptor beta chains from one sample sequenced in a study of blood T cell repertoires in COVID-19. Produced via immunoSEQ multiplex PCR; TCRdb's table is partial and in-frame only. This table holds some 230,000 clones, 80% to 85% found once. Sequencing was done on a sample of peripheral blood. All receptors derive from a woman aged 25-40 years who had recovered from COVID-19.

The chain uses TRBV7-2 and TRBJ2-3, with a tentative D call TRBD2 (6 bases). The CDR3 loop spans 15 amino acids. Trimming removed 5 bases from V and 2 bases from J, with 14 bases in between. The germline V gene has CDR1 SGHTA and CDR2 FQGNSA. The CDR3 DNA sequence: TGTGCCAGCAGCCCACTAGCCCAAACCACAGATACGCAGTATTTT. Its translation is CASSPLAQTTDTQYF.

The chain is built from TRBV3-1 (or the pseudogene TRBV3-2) and TRBJ2-1; weak D call: TRBD2 (5 bases). The CDR3 loop spans 15 amino acids. Germline values: CDR1 LGHDT, CDR2 YNNKEL (reference sequence). V was trimmed by 1 base and J by 9 bases, leaving 16 bases between them. CDR3 amino acids: CASSQGPGKRAEQFF. Written as DNA, the CDR3 is TGTGCCAGCAGCCAAGGCCCCGGGAAGCGAGCTGAGCAGTTCTTC.

V gene TRBV7-9 combines with J gene TRBJ1-3; the match to TRBD1 covers 7 bases. Germline V lookup: CDR1 SEHNR, CDR2 FQNEAQ (reference sequence). This CDR3 comprises 15 residues. The junction had 5 bases not matched to a gene; V was cut back by 6 bases and J by 0 bases. The CDR3 here is CASSNRGHSGNTIYF. The CDR3 bases are TGTGCCAGCAGTAACAGGGGCCACTCTGGAAACACCATATATTTT.

The genes are TRBV5-1 and TRBJ1-1, with 11 positions matching TRBD1. CDR1 SGHRS and CDR2 YFSETQ come from the germline V gene. The CDR3 consists of 13 residues. V was clipped by 7 bases and J by 10 bases; unmatched bases: 9. The CDR3 DNA sequence: TGCGCCAGCTCGGACAGGGGGCGGGTCGGAGCTTTCTTT. This translates into CASSDRGRVGAFF.

This rearrangement joins TRBV11-2 to TRBJ2-2, with 14 bases matching TRBD2. V gave up 5 bases and J gave up 6 bases; unmatched junction bases: 5. The CDR3 runs 16 residues. Germline V CDR1 and CDR2: SGHAT, FQNNGV. The CDR3 nucleotides are TGTGCCAGCAGCGCCAGACTAGCGGGAGGGGCCGGGGAGCTGTTTTTT. This encodes CASSARLAGGAGELFF.

The J gene is TRBJ2-2, the V gene TRBV5-5; 9 positions match TRBD1. V trimming: 6 bases; J trimming: 6 bases; junction bases outside the gene matches: 6. There are 14 residues in the CDR3. The germline V gene encodes CDR1 SGHKS and CDR2 YYEKEE (reference sequence). This chain's CDR3 is CASKFGTGSGELFF. The CDR3 DNA follows: TGTGCCAGCAAGTTCGGGACAGGGTCCGGGGAGCTGTTTTTT.

The chain joins TRBV6-5 to TRBJ1-4; the match to TRBD1 covers 7 bases. There are 15 residues in the CDR3. V dropped 0 bases and J dropped 8; count of bases not matched to a gene: 6. CDR1 is MNHEY, CDR2 SVGAGI, per germline. As DNA, the CDR3 is TGTGCCAGCAGTTACTCTCGGGACAGCTCGGAAAAACTGTTTTTT. This sequence encodes CASSYSRDSSEKLFF.

This clone was detected only once. The CDR3 nucleotides read TGTGCCAGCAGTTTAGGGTACGGCGGGCCCCCAGAGACCCAGTACTTC. This gives the protein CASSLGYGGPPETQYF. The V gene is TRBV28, the J gene TRBJ2-5; TRBD2 is a possible D gene (5 bases). This CDR3 region has 16 residues. Germline V gene data show CDR1 as MDHEN and CDR2 as SYDVKM. Trimming pared 2 bases from V and 4 bases from J, leaving 17 bases between.

The CDR3 region has the DNA TGTGCCACCAGCAGAGATCGGGACAGCATCTATGGCTACACCTTC. Translated: CATSRDRDSIYGYTF. This chain joins TRBV15 and TRBJ1-2; 7 bases are a match to TRBD1. This CDR3 region has 15 residues. V shed 0 bases and J 4 bases; nucleotides not matched to a gene: 5. Germline loops: CDR1 LNHNV, CDR2 YYDKDF (reference sequence).

This rearrangement joins TRBV4-1 to TRBJ2-7; D might be TRBD1 (5 bases). The CDR3 loop spans 13 amino acids. V lost 4 bases, J lost 6 bases, and 13 bases lay in between. CDR1 is MGHRA and CDR2 is YSYEKL in the germline V gene. The CDR3 loop is CASSPSTRVEQYF. CDR3 nucleotides: TGCGCCAGCAGCCCGTCGACCAGGGTCGAGCAGTACTTC.

The V gene is TRBV28, the J gene TRBJ1-4; D is uncertain. The germline gives CDR1 MDHEN, CDR2 SYDVKM. V was cut by 7 bases and J by 7 bases, with 16 bases left in between. The CDR3 covers 14 residues. CDR3 DNA sequence: TGTGCCAGCACCTTCCCCGGGTCGTTTGAAAAACTGTTTTTT. Its protein is CASTFPGSFEKLFF.

This chain uses TRBV5-1 with TRBJ1-6; 7 bases fit TRBD1. The CDR3 is 16 amino acids. Germline CDR1 and CDR2: SGHRS and YFSETQ. Trimming removed 3 bases from V and 9 bases from J; junction bases left unmatched: 12. CDR3 in DNA: TGCGCCAGCAGCTCGAAACCGGGACAGTGGGGTTCACCCCTCCACTTT. It codes for CASSSKPGQWGSPLHF.

The V call is TRBV5-6, the J call TRBJ1-5; the D is unclear. Deletions cut 1 base from V and 1 base from J, with 15 bases between. Germline-derived CDR1 and CDR2 are SGHDT and YYEEEE. The CDR3 loop spans 17 amino acids. The DNA for the CDR3 is TGTGCCAGCAGCTTGCGGACTCAAAGTTGGAGCAATCAGCCCCAGCATTTT. Protein: CASSLRTQSWSNQPQHF.

This clone was counted a few times. The chain links TRBV5-1 to TRBJ2-5; D uncertain. The V and J ends lost 4 bases and 7 bases respectively, with 14 bases between them. Germline loops: CDR1 SGHRS, CDR2 YFSETQ. This CDR3 has 13 residues. DNA for the CDR3: TGCGCCAGCAGCACACAAGATTCTGGGACCCAGTACTTC. Protein sequence: CASSTQDSGTQYF.

V usage is TRBV11-2 and J usage is TRBJ2-7, with TRBD1 matching 8 bases. Germline lookup yields CDR1 SGHAT and CDR2 FQNNGV. This CDR3 has 15 residues. The ends lost 2 bases at V and 5 bases at J; junction bases unmatched: 8. The CDR3 coding sequence is TGTGCCAGCAGCTTAATGGGGACAGGCGACGACGAGCAGTACTTC. It yields the protein CASSLMGTGDDEQYF.

This chain joins TRBV28 and TRBJ1-1; weak D call: TRBD1 (5 bases). This CDR3 spans 18 amino acids. V was pared by 3 bases and J by 0 bases, with 20 bases between. CDR1 and CDR2 (germline): MDHEN, SYDVKM. CDR3 region: CASSLLSQVGRLNTEAFF. The CDR3 DNA sequence: TGTGCCAGCAGTTTGCTATCACAGGTCGGCAGACTGAACACTGAAGCTTTCTTT.

The CDR3 sequence is CASSLRGDRADTQYF. The CDR3, as DNA: TGTGCCAGCAGCTTACGGGGGGACAGGGCAGATACGCAGTATTTT. The chain recombines TRBV11-2 with TRBJ2-3, with 9 bases fitting TRBD1. CDR1 is SGHAT and CDR2 is FQNNGV in the germline V gene. The CDR3 covers 15 residues. With V trimmed by 2 bases and J by 4 bases, 4 bases remained unmatched.

In this sample, this clone turned up a few times. V usage is TRBV28 and J usage is TRBJ2-3; 11 nucleotides match TRBD2. The V and J ends lost 5 bases and 4 bases, in that order; junction bases with no gene match: 8. The CDR3 is 16 amino acids. The germline CDR1 and CDR2 sequences are MDHEN and SYDVKM. As DNA, the CDR3 is TGTGCCAGCAGTGGGATTAGCGGGAGGGCAGCAGATACGCAGTATTTT. It specifies CASSGISGRAADTQYF.

In this sample, this clone turned up once. The J gene is TRBJ2-2, the V gene TRBV12-5; 8 bases match TRBD2. The CDR3 totals 17 residues. Unmatched junction bases numbered 10, after V lost 4 bases and J lost 3 bases. Germline V CDR1 and CDR2: LGHNT, FRNRAP. CDR3 residues: CASGSTLREADTGELFF. The CDR3 DNA reads as TGTGCTAGTGGTTCGACCCTGCGGGAGGCGGACACCGGGGAGCTGTTTTTT.

V and J are TRBV5-1 and TRBJ1-2; maybe TRBD1 (6 bases). The CDR3 spans 16 residues. V shed 1 base and J shed 8 bases, with 21 bases lying between them. Germline CDR1 SGHRS, CDR2 YFSETQ. CDR3 sequence reads: CASSLIARGNSGGYTF. Written as DNA, the CDR3 is TGCGCCAGCAGCTTGATCGCGAGGGGGAATTCTGGCGGCTACACCTTC.

This sequence joins TRBV5-6 and TRBJ1-5, with D perhaps TRBD1 (5 bases). Between the trimmed V and J ends, which lost 1 base and 0 bases, there was a span of 20 bases. The CDR3 extends over 19 amino acids. The germline gives CDR1 SGHDT, CDR2 YYEEEE. Written as DNA, the CDR3 is TGTGCCAGCAGCTTGTTTGGGGGGAATCGACCGAATAGCAATCAGCCCCAGCATTTT. Translating it yields CASSLFGGNRPNSNQPQHF.

This clone came up a few times. The V call is TRBV5-5, the J call TRBJ2-5; 7 nucleotides line up with TRBD1. Germline CDR1 reads SGHKS; CDR2 reads YYEKEE (reference sequence). The CDR3 is 15 amino acids. Trimming removed 3 bases from V and 1 base from J; junction bases left unmatched: 6. The CDR3, as DNA: TGTGCCAGCAGCTCCTGGGACAGATCCCAAGAGACCCAGTACTTC. This gives the protein CASSSWDRSQETQYF.

This clone showed up just a few times. This chain links TRBV19 with TRBJ1-1; D call uncertain. This CDR3 region has 14 residues. The V gene lost 3 bases and the J gene lost 4 bases, with 12 bases spanning the gap. Germline loops: CDR1 LNHDA, CDR2 SQIVND (reference sequence). The CDR3 coding sequence is TGTGCCAGTAGTATCGAGGGTTGGAGCACTGAAGCTTTCTTT. It encodes CASSIEGWSTEAFF.

This clone was counted a single time. The chain joins TRBV19 to TRBJ1-4; D gene uncertain. Germline V gene sequence: CDR1 LNHDA, CDR2 SQIVND (reference sequence). The CDR3 loop spans 15 amino acids. V lost 2 bases and J lost 5, with 12 bases in between. CDR3 DNA sequence: TGTGCCAGTAGTATAAGCTTTTTCCGGAATGAAAAACTGTTTTTT. It encodes CASSISFFRNEKLFF.

The genes are TRBV7-2 and TRBJ1-6; 7 nucleotides agree with TRBD1. The germline gives CDR1 SGHTA, CDR2 FQGNSA. The V and J ends lost 6 bases and 6 bases, in that order; junction bases with no gene match: 8. The CDR3 consists of 15 residues. The CDR3 nucleotides are TGTGCCAGCAGGGGGGGACAGACACCTAATTCACCCCTCCACTTT. This translates into CASRGGQTPNSPLHF.

This clone was observed a handful of times. The chain has TRBV7-3 and TRBJ2-1; 9 bases match TRBD2. CDR3 size: 14 residues. Per the germline V gene, CDR1 is SGHTA and CDR2 is FQGTGA. V was clipped by 5 bases and J by 3 bases; unmatched bases: 2. CDR3 amino acids: CASSLSGGYNEQFF. CDR3 sequence (DNA): TGTGCCAGCAGCCTTAGCGGGGGCTACAATGAGCAGTTCTTC. The variable domain in full, with the rest retrieved from reference TRBV7-3 and TRBJ2-1, is GAGVSQTPSNKVTEKGKYVELRCDPISGHTALYWYRQSLGQGPEFLIYFQGTGAADDSGLPNDRFFAVRPEGSVSTLKIQRTERGDSAVYLCASSLSGGYNEQFFGPGTRLTVL.

The chain couples TRBV4-1 to TRBJ2-2, with a possible D match to TRBD2 (7 bases). Trimming pared 0 bases from V and 5 bases from J, leaving 13 bases between. This CDR3 is 16 amino acids long. The germline CDR1 and CDR2 sequences are MGHRA and YSYEKL. In DNA, the CDR3 is TGCGCCAGCAGCCAAGATGGGGGGGCTCGGACCGGGGAGCTGTTTTTT. Protein: CASSQDGGARTGELFF.

V usage is TRBV14 and J usage is TRBJ1-2; 8 positions match TRBD1. The V and J ends lost 2 bases and 5 bases, in that order; junction bases with no gene match: 7. In germline, CDR1 is SGHDN, CDR2 FVKESK. The CDR3 length is 15 residues. This chain's CDR3 is CASSQSTTGGYGYTF. The DNA for the CDR3 is TGTGCCAGCAGCCAATCGACTACAGGGGGATATGGCTACACCTTC.